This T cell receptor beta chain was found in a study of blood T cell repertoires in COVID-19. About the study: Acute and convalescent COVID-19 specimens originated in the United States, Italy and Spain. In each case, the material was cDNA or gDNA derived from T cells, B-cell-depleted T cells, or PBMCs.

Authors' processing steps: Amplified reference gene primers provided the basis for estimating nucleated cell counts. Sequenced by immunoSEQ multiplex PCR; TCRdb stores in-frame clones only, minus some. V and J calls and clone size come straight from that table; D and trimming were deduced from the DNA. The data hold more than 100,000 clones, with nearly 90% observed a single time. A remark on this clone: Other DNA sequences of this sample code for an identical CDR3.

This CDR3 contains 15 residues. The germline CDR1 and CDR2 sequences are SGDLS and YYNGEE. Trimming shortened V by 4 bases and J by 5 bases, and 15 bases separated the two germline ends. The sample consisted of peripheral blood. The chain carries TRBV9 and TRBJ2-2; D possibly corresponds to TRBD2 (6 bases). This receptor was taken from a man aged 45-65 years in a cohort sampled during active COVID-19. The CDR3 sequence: CASSPQRGGTGELFF. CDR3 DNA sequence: TGTGCCAGCAGCCCTCAGAGAGGAGGGACCGGGGAGCTGTTTTTT.